The 27 T cell receptor beta chains listed next were all sequenced from one sample in a study of post-analysis software for immune sequencing data. Antigens of these TCRs are unknown. cDNA libraries for TCR beta contained unique molecular identifiers. TCRdb re-analysed the PCR reads in MiXCR, keeping a single row per CDR3 protein. Among 800,000 to 950,000 distinct CDR3 sequences listed, approximately 53% were seen once. Study-level points and caveats: Roughly five TRBV segments were more frequent in patients than controls; TRBV5-6, TRBV5-1 and TRBV20-1 belonged to this group.

Material for sequencing was blood. The source of these receptors is a girl aged 10-17 years with multiple sclerosis.

Notes on this clonotype: Its ends do not fully match the called genes, so a read error is possible. The V and J genes are TRBV29-1 and TRBJ1-4; 7 bases are shared with TRBD1. CDR1 and CDR2 (germline): SQVTM, ANQGSEA. This CDR3 is 20 amino acids long. CDR3 residues: CSVEFLVTGASFFDGEKRFF. CDR3 in DNA: TGCAGCGTTGAATTTTTGGTCACAGGGGCCTCATTCTTCGATGGTGAAAAACGGTTTTTT.

This clonotype was seen a few times. V and J are TRBV11-1 and TRBJ2-4, with D tentatively TRBD1 or TRBD2 (5 bases each). The CDR3 runs to 11 residues. The germline V gene encodes CDR1 SGHAT and CDR2 FQDESV (reference sequence). Between the trimmed V and J ends, which lost 7 bases and 15 bases, there was a span of 16 bases. The CDR3 reads CASTGTEERYF. DNA of the CDR3: TGTGCCAGCACAGGGACGGAAGAAAGGTACTTC.

This sequence joins TRBV6-5 and TRBJ2-7; 10 bases align to TRBD2. V lost 6 bases to trimming and J lost 3 bases; unmatched junction nucleotides: 11. This CDR3 comprises 16 residues. Germline loops: CDR1 MNHEY, CDR2 SVGAGI. DNA for the CDR3: TGTGCCAGCAGCTTCAAAACTAGCGGGGAGCTCTACGAGCAGTACTTC. Its protein product is CASSFKTSGELYEQYF.

This clonotype turned up a few times. The rearrangement joins TRBV29-1 to TRBJ2-1, with 9 nucleotides matching TRBD2. V lost 0 bases, J lost 4 bases, and 4 bases stayed unmatched. Germline CDR1 SQVTM, CDR2 ANQGSEA. The CDR3 runs to 15 residues. For the CDR3, the DNA is TGCAGCGTTGAAGATTCTAGCGGGGTGTACAATGAGCAGTTCTTC. Translated: CSVEDSSGVYNEQFF.

This chain uses TRBV30 with TRBJ2-1; no clear D gene. The CDR3 contains 15 residues. The ends were cut back, 0 bases at V and 0 bases at J, with 9 bases in the middle. The germline V gene has CDR1 GTSNPN and CDR2 SVGIG (reference sequence). The CDR3 DNA is TGTGCCTGGAGTGTAAGGGCGAGCTCCTACAATGAGCAGTTCTTC. Its translation is CAWSVRASSYNEQFF.

The chain combines TRBV7-3 with TRBJ2-1; possibly TRBD2 for D (7 bases). Germline V gives CDR1 SGHTA, CDR2 FQGTGA. V was shortened by 4 bases and J by 4 bases, with 17 bases between the two germline ends. The length of the CDR3 is 16 residues. CDR3 amino acids: CASSSSRGGGYNEQFF. CDR3 in DNA: TGTGCCAGCAGCTCTTCGAGGGGGGGAGGTTACAATGAGCAGTTCTTC.

This rearrangement joins TRBV27 to TRBJ2-1; 8 nucleotides agree with TRBD2. Trimming cost V 7 bases and J 9 bases; bases outside gene matches: 11. The CDR3 runs to 14 residues. CDR1 is MNHEY, CDR2 SMNVEV, per germline (reference sequence). CDR3 nucleotides: TGTGCCAGCACCCTACTAGCGGCCCTAAGTGAGCAGTTCTTC. Translating it yields CASTLLAALSEQFF.

The chain recombines TRBV4-2 with TRBJ2-7, with a possible D match to TRBD1 (6 bases). This CDR3 is 13 amino acids long. V lost 8 bases, J lost 7 bases, and 18 bases lay in between. Germline V gene sequence: CDR1 LGHNA, CDR2 YNFKEQ. The CDR3 DNA is TGTGCCAGCTCCGGGACATCTTACAATGAGCAGTACTTC. As protein: CASSGTSYNEQYF.

This rearrangement joins TRBV5-1 to TRBJ1-1, with a weak D call TRBD1 (5 bases). The germline V and J ends were trimmed by 2 bases and 7 bases, with 12 bases remaining between them. From germline, CDR1 is SGHRS and CDR2 YFSETQ. This CDR3 has 13 amino acids. CDR3 in amino acids: CASSLDPQGEAFF. CDR3 DNA: TGCGCCAGCAGCTTAGACCCCCAGGGTGAAGCTTTCTTT.

This chain connects TRBV6-2 or TRBV6-3 to TRBJ2-1; 12 positions agree with TRBD2. This CDR3 has 15 residues. Germline V gene lookup returns CDR1 MNHEY and CDR2 SVGEGT. Losses at the gene ends were 5 bases for V and 7 bases for J; bases not matched to a gene: 6. CDR3 region: CASSMNGLAGNEQFF. CDR3 in DNA: TGTGCCAGCAGTATGAATGGACTAGCGGGGAATGAGCAGTTCTTC.

In this sample, this clonotype turned up a few times. V usage is TRBV3-1 and J usage is TRBJ2-1; 11 bases fit TRBD2. This CDR3 is built from 17 residues. V trimming: 4 bases; J trimming: 9 bases; junction bases outside the gene matches: 14. From germline, CDR1 is LGHDT and CDR2 YNNKEL (reference sequence). Here the CDR3 reads CASSPTGLADGPGEQFF. CDR3 bases: TGTGCCAGCAGCCCAACGGGACTAGCGGATGGACCTGGTGAGCAGTTCTTC.

This clonotype occurred a few times. This chain links TRBV12-5 with TRBJ2-7; D gene uncertain. From germline, CDR1 is LGHNT and CDR2 FRNRAP. The CDR3 is 14 residues long. Deletions cut 1 base from V and 6 bases from J, with 13 bases between. CDR3 sequence: CASGLAWPAGEQYF. CDR3 DNA: TGTGCTAGTGGTTTGGCCTGGCCCGCCGGCGAGCAGTACTTC.

In this sample, this clonotype turned up a few times. The chain links TRBV4-2 to TRBJ2-1; weak D call: TRBD2 (5 bases). The CDR3 consists of 18 residues. With 1 base removed from V and 0 bases from J, the gap between germline ends came to 16 bases. Germline V gene lookup returns CDR1 LGHNA and CDR2 YNFKEQ. The CDR3 region is CASSQGPSRDSSYNEQFF. DNA of the CDR3: TGTGCCAGCAGCCAAGGGCCGAGTCGGGATAGCTCCTACAATGAGCAGTTCTTC.

The chain combines TRBV27 with TRBJ2-7; no definite D call. Trimming pared 7 bases from V and 2 bases from J, leaving 15 bases between. The CDR3 contains 14 residues. Germline V gene sequence: CDR1 MNHEY, CDR2 SMNVEV (reference sequence). The CDR3: CASTKSSFPYEQYF. CDR3 bases: TGTGCCAGCACCAAAAGCTCTTTCCCCTACGAGCAGTACTTC.

The V and J genes are TRBV20-1 and TRBJ2-7; a weak D match, TRBD1 (6 bases). CDR3 length equals 15 residues. The V end lost 5 bases, the J end lost 6 bases, and 23 bases lay between the germline ends. Per the germline V gene, CDR1 is DFQATT and CDR2 is SNEGSKA (reference sequence). This CDR3 is CSALQWGPGTGEQYF. CDR3 coding DNA: TGCAGTGCTCTGCAGTGGGGGCCGGGGACGGGCGAGCAGTACTTC.

The rearrangement uses TRBV14 and TRBJ2-5; 8 bases match TRBD2. Trimming removed 4 bases from V and 5 bases from J; junction bases left unmatched: 9. Germline-derived CDR1 and CDR2 are SGHDN and FVKESK. This CDR3 is built from 15 residues. DNA of the CDR3: TGTGCCAGCAGCCTTGGACTAGCCCATCAGGAGACCCAGTACTTC. Translation gives CASSLGLAHQETQYF.

CDR3: CASKVGGFRQETQYF. CDR3 nucleotides: TGCGCCAGCAAAGTTGGGGGTTTTCGGCAAGAGACCCAGTACTTC. The chain couples TRBV5-1 to TRBJ2-5; possibly TRBD1 or TRBD2 for D (5 bases each). V lost 6 bases, J lost 2 bases, and 17 bases lay in between. The CDR3 is 15 amino acids. Germline-derived CDR1 and CDR2 are SGHRS and YFSETQ.

This chain connects TRBV9 to TRBJ2-1; D is possibly TRBD1 (6 bases). With 4 bases removed from V and 8 bases from J, the gap between germline ends came to 13 bases. CDR3 length: 13 amino acids. Germline V gene lookup returns CDR1 SGDLS and CDR2 YYNGEE. DNA of the CDR3: TGTGCCAGCAGCCCTCAGAACAGGGATGAGCAGTTCTTC. Amino acid sequence: CASSPQNRDEQFF.

This clonotype has only a few counts. V gene TRBV7-2 combines with J gene TRBJ2-5; TRBD2 matches at 9 bases. There are 16 residues in the CDR3. V trimming: 1 base; J trimming: 5 bases; junction bases outside the gene matches: 8. Germline V gene data show CDR1 as SGHTA and CDR2 as FQGNSA. The CDR3 is CASSLVPSGVRETQYF. The CDR3 DNA is TGTGCCAGCAGCTTAGTGCCTAGCGGGGTCCGGGAGACCCAGTACTTC.

The V and J genes are TRBV11-2 and TRBJ2-7; D is tentatively TRBD1 or TRBD2 (5 bases each). Per germline, CDR1 SGHAT and CDR2 FQNNGV. This CDR3 has 14 residues. The V gene lost 5 bases and the J gene lost 0 bases, with 11 bases spanning the gap. The CDR3 loop is CASSGRDLSYEQYF. The DNA for the CDR3 is TGTGCCAGCAGCGGACGGGACCTCTCCTACGAGCAGTACTTC.

This chain connects TRBV29-1 to TRBJ1-1; D perhaps matches TRBD1 (5 bases). Trimming cost V 6 bases and J 5 bases, with 19 bases left between them. The CDR3 length is 14 residues. The germline V gene encodes CDR1 SQVTM and CDR2 ANQGSEA. As DNA, the CDR3 is TGCAGCGTGACCCCCGGGGCGGCGGTGACTGAAGCTTTCTTT. It yields the protein CSVTPGAAVTEAFF. Complete variable domain (other parts from reference TRBV29-1 and TRBJ1-1): SAVISQKPSRDICQRGTSLTIQCQVDSQVTMMFWYRQQPGQSLTLIATANQGSEATYESGFVIDKFPISRPNLTFSTLTVSNMSPEDSSIYLCSVTPGAAVTEAFFGQGTRLTVV.

The chain joins TRBV12-3 or TRBV12-4 to TRBJ2-1; the D is unclear. The CDR3 spans 16 residues. The germline V and J ends were trimmed by 6 bases and 0 bases, with 15 bases remaining between them. DNA for the CDR3: TGTGCCAGCAGCACTCGCAACGGTAGCTCCTACAATGAGCAGTTCTTC. It yields the protein CASSTRNGSSYNEQFF.

V is TRBV20-1 and J is TRBJ2-1; D is undetermined. Looked up from germline, CDR1 is DFQATT and CDR2 is SNEGSKA (reference sequence). V was shortened by 4 bases and J by 7 bases, with 20 bases between the two germline ends. This CDR3 has 15 amino acids. The CDR3 sequence is CSAKTFLGTGNEQFF. CDR3 in DNA: TGCAGTGCTAAAACGTTCCTGGGCACCGGTAATGAGCAGTTCTTC.

The genes are TRBV9 and TRBJ2-1, with no clear D. CDR1 SGDLS and CDR2 YYNGEE come from the germline V gene. This CDR3 is built from 14 residues. V lost 0 bases and J 4 bases, leaving 8 bases between the germline ends. As DNA, the CDR3 is TGTGCCAGCAGCGTAGAAGGTCCTTACAATGAGCAGTTCTTC. Translating it yields CASSVEGPYNEQFF. Filled out from reference TRBV9 and TRBJ2-1, the complete variable domain reads DSGVTQTPKHLITATGQRVTLRCSPRSGDLSVYWYQQSLDQGLQFLIQYYNGEERAKGNILERFSAQQFPDLHSELNLSSLELGDSALYFCASSVEGPYNEQFFGPGTRLTVL.

This clonotype was seen more than once but under ten times. The chain links TRBV29-1 to TRBJ1-1; D is unresolved. The CDR3 spans 11 residues. CDR1 is SQVTM, CDR2 ANQGSEA, per germline. V shed 5 bases and J shed 0 bases, with 4 bases lying between them. The CDR3 reads CSVLMNTEAFF. The DNA of the CDR3 is TGCAGCGTTCTGATGAACACTGAAGCTTTCTTT.

This clonotype was seen only once. The J gene is TRBJ2-5, the V gene TRBV7-2; the D gene is possibly TRBD2 (7 bases). V lost 3 bases and J lost 4, with 15 bases in between. CDR3 size: 15 residues. The germline V gene encodes CDR1 SGHTA and CDR2 FQGNSA. CDR3 bases: TGTGCCAGCAGCTTCACGGGGGGCTCAGGAGAGACCCAGTACTTC. Translation gives CASSFTGGSGETQYF.

The V call is TRBV6-2 or TRBV6-3, the J call TRBJ1-2; D is perhaps TRBD1 (5 bases). Trimming left V 6 bases short and J 3 bases short, with 11 bases between. This CDR3 contains 13 residues. Germline CDR1 is MNHEY and CDR2 is SVGEGT. CDR3 in amino acids: CASRWDGYYGYTF. CDR3 DNA: TGTGCCAGCAGATGGGACGGATACTATGGCTACACCTTC.